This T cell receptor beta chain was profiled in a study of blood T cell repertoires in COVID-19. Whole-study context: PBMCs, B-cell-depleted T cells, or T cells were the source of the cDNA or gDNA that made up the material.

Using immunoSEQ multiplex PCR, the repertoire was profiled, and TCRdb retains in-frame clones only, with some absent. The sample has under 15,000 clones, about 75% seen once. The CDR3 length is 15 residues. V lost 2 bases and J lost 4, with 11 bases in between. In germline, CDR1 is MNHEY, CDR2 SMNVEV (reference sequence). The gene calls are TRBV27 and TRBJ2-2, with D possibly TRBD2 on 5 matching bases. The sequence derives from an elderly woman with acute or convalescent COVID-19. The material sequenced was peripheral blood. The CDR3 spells CASSLKARGTGELFF. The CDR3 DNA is TGTGCCAGCAGTTTAAAGGCCCGGGGCACCGGGGAGCTGTTTTTT.